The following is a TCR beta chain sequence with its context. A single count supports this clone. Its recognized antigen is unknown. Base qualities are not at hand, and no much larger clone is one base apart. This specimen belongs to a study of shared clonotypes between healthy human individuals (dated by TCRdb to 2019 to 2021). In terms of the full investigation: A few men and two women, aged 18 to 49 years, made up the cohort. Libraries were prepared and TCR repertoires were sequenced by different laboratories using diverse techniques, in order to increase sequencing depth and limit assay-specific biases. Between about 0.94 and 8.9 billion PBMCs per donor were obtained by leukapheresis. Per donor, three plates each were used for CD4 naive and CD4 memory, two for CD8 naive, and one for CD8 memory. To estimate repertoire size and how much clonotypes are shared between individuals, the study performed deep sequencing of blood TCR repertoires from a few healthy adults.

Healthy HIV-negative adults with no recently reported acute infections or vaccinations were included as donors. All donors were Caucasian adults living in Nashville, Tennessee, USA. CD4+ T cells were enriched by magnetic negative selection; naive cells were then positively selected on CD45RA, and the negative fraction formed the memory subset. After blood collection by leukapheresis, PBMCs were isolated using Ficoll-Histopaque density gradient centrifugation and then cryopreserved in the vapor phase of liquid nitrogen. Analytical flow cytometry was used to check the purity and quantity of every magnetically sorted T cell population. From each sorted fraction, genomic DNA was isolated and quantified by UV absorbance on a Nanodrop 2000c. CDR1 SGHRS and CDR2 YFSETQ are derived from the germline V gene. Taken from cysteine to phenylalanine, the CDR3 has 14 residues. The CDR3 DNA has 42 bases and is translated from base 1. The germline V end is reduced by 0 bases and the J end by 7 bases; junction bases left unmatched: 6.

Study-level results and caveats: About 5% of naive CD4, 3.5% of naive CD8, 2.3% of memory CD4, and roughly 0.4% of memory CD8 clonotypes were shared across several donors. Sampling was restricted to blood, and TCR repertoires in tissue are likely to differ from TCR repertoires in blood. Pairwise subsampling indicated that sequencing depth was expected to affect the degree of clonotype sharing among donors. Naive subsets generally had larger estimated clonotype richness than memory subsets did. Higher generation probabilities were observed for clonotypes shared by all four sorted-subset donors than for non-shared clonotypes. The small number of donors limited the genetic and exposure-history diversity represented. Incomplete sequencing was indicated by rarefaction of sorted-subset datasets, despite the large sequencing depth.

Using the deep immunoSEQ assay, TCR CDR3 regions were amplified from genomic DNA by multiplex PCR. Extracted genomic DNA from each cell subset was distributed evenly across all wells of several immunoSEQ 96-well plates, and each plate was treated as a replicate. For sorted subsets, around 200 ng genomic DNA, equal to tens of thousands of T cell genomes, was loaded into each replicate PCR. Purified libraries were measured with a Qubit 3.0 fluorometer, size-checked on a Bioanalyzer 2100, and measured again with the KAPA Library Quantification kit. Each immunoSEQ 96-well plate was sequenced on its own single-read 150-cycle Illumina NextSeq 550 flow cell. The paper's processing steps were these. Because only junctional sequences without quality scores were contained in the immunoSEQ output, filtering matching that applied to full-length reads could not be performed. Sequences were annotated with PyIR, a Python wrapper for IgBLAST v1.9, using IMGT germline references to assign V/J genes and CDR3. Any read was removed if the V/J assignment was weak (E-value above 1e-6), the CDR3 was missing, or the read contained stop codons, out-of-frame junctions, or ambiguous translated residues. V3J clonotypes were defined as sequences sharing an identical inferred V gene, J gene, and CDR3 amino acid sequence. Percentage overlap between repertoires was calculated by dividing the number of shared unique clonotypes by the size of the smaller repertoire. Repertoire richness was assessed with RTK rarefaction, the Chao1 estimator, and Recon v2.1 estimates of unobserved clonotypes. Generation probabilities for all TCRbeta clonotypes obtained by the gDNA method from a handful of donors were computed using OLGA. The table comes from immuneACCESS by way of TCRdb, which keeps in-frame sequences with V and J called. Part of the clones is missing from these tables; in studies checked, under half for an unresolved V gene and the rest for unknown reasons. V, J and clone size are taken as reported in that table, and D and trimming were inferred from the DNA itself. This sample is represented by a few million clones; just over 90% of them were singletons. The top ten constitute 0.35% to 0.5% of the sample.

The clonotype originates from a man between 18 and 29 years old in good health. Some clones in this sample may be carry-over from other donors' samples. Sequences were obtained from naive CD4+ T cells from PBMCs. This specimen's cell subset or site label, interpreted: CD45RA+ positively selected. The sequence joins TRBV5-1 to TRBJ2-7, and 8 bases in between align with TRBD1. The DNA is TGCGCCAGCAGCTTGGAGCAGGGGGCGAGGGAGCAGTACTTC. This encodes CASSLEQGAREQYF. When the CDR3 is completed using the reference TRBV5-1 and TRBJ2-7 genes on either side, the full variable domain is KAGVTQTPRYLIKTRGQQVTLSCSPISGHRSVSWYQQTPGQGLQFLFEYFSETQRNKGNFPGRFSGRQFSNSRSEMNVSTLELGDSALYLCASSLEQGAREQYFGPGTRLTVT.